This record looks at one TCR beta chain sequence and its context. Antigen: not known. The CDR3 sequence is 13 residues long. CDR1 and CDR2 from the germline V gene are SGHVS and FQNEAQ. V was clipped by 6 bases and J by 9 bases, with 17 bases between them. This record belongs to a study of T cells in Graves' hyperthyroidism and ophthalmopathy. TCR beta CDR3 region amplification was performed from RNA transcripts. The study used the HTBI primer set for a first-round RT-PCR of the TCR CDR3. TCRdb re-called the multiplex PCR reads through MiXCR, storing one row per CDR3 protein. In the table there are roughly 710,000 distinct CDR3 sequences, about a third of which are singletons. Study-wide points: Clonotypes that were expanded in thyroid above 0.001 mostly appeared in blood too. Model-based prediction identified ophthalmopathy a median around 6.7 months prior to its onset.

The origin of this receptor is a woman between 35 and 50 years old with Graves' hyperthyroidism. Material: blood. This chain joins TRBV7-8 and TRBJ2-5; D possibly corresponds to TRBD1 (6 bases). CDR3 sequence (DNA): TGTGCCAGCAGAGGACAGCCCCCGGAGCCCCAGTACTTC. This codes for CASRGQPPEPQYF.